The following is a T cell receptor beta chain sequence with its context. Its cognate antigen is unknown. This specimen comes from a study of graft-versus-host responses after intestinal transplantation. Study details: Transplant types were multivisceral, liver-intestinal, or isolated intestinal. Overall study results and limits: Association was observed between peak circulating GvH clone levels and early post-transplant HvG declines.

Using immunoSEQ multiplex PCR, the repertoire was profiled, and TCRdb retains in-frame clones only, with some absent. The sample includes roughly 80,000 clones, roughly 84% seen only once; the top ten take 8%. The CDR3 is 14 amino acids. The germline V gene encodes CDR1 MDHEN and CDR2 SYDVKM. Deletions cut 3 bases from V and 0 bases from J, with 9 bases between. The sequence came from a human donor who was the organ donor for an intestinal transplant. The material was unstimulated CD8+ T cells sorted from spleen or lymph node cells, obtained before transplant. The gene calls are TRBV28 and TRBJ2-7; no reliable D call. The CDR3 DNA follows: TGTGCCAGCAGTTTTCGGGCTAACTCCTACGAGCAGTACTTC. Translating it yields CASSFRANSYEQYF.